These T cell receptor beta chains were read from a single sample in a study of cytotoxic CD8 clonotypes in ibrutinib-treated CLL. Generated by immunoSEQ multiplex PCR, the TCRdb table keeps only in-frame clones and is missing some. The sample lists hundreds of thousands of clones, 67% occurring once. Sequenced here: PBMCs, sampled after 36 months of ibrutinib treatment. The receptors derive from a human donor with chronic lymphocytic leukemia. Each CDR3 is given with its conserved first and last residue. A D gene is named only where the DNA matches it firmly. Clone size appears in some rows only: once, few, many, or a class for an expanded clone.

v_call	clone_size	j_call	d_call	cdr3_nt	cdr3_aa
TRBV7-9	-	TRBJ1-4	TRBD1	TGTGCCAGCAGCTCCAGGGGGACTAATGAAAAACTGTTTTTT	CASSSRGTNEKLFF
TRBV11-2	few	TRBJ1-2	-	TGTGCCAGCAGCTTAGACATTACGAGGGGCTACACCTTC	CASSLDITRGYTF
TRBV5-4	-	TRBJ2-5	-	TGTGCCAGCAGCTATGCGGGGTTGCGGGAGACCCAGTACTTC	CASSYAGLRETQYF
TRBV9	few	TRBJ2-3	-	TGTGCCAGCAGCACCCGAGGCGGTACTAGCACAGATACGCAGTATTTT	CASSTRGGTSTDTQYF
TRBV9	-	TRBJ2-3	TRBD2	TGTGCCAGCGCTCCCCTCCTACTAGCGGTGGGGACAGATACGCAGTATTTT	CASAPLLLAVGTDTQYF
TRBV5-1	-	TRBJ2-1	-	TGCGCCAGCAGCTTGTGGGGGCCGGGAGTCGACAATGAGCAGTTCTTC	CASSLWGPGVDNEQFF
TRBV18	few	TRBJ1-2	TRBD1	TGTGCCAGCTCACCACTCGGGACAGGGGGCTCCTATGGCTACACCTTC	CASSPLGTGGSYGYTF
TRBV10-2	-	TRBJ1-1	TRBD1	TGCGCCAGCAACAGGGGGCTGAACACTGAAGCTTTCTTT	CASNRGLNTEAFF
TRBV7-2	-	TRBJ1-5	-	TGTGCCAGCAGCTTATTGGGGCCCCAGCATTTT	CASSLLGPQHF
TRBV5-1	-	TRBJ1-3	-	TGCGCCAGCAGCCGCGGAGGAGGCTCTGGAAACACCATATATTTT	CASSRGGGSGNTIYF
TRBV4-1	-	TRBJ2-7	-	TGCGCCAGCAGCCAAGAAGGCCTATCCGCCTACGAGCAGTACTTC	CASSQEGLSAYEQYF
TRBV18	few	TRBJ2-7	-	TGTGCCAGCTCACAGCAGGGTCACGAGCAGTACTTC	CASSQQGHEQYF
TRBV6-5	-	TRBJ1-2	-	TGTGCCAGCAGTTACCTCCCGATACCCTATGGCTACACCTTC	CASSYLPIPYGYTF
TRBV5-6	-	TRBJ1-5	-	TGTGCCAGCAGCCCCCACAGGGTTGAGCCCCAGCATTTT	CASSPHRVEPQHF
TRBV15	-	TRBJ2-1	TRBD2	TGTGCCACGAGGACTAGCGGGCGTCTTTATGAGCAGTTCTTC	CATRTSGRLYEQFF
TRBV7-2	-	TRBJ1-6	-	TGTGCCAGCAGCTTACCGCCAGGATCCTATAGCTCCTATAATTCACCCCTCCACTTT	CASSLPPGSYSSYNSPLHF
TRBV19	-	TRBJ1-2	-	TGTGCCAGTAGCCTAACAGGGAATTTGTTGGATGGCTACACCTTC	CASSLTGNLLDGYTF
TRBV6-6	few	TRBJ2-7	TRBD1	TGTGCCAGCAGCATAGGGGGCGCTTGGTACGAGCAGTACTTC	CASSIGGAWYEQYF
TRBV15	once	TRBJ2-5	TRBD2	TGTGCCACCAGCAGGTGGACTAGCGGGAGTTCGAGGCAAGAGACCCAGTACTTC	CATSRWTSGSSRQETQYF
TRBV4-1	-	TRBJ2-3	-	TGCGCCAGCAGCCATTCCCCATCCGGGACAAGCACAGATACGCAGTATTTT	CASSHSPSGTSTDTQYF
TRBV9	-	TRBJ1-1	-	TGTGCCAGCAGCGCTAAGGGTTACACTGAAGCTTTCTTT	CASSAKGYTEAFF
TRBV18	few	TRBJ1-5	TRBD1	TGTGCCAGCTCATCCCGACAGGGTGGCAATCAGCCCCAGCATTTT	CASSSRQGGNQPQHF
TRBV6-5	-	TRBJ2-3	TRBD1	TGTGCCAGCAGTTACAGAGGGACAGCTCAAGCAGATACGCAGTATTTT	CASSYRGTAQADTQYF
TRBV5-1	few	TRBJ2-3	-	TGCGCCAGCAGCCAACAAAGCGGTCGTACCGCAGATACGCAGTATTTT	CASSQQSGRTADTQYF
TRBV7-2	-	TRBJ2-7	-	TGTGCCAGCAGCTCAGAAGGCACCTACGAGCAGTACTTC	CASSSEGTYEQYF
TRBV28	-	TRBJ2-7	TRBD1	TGTGCCAGCAGTTCCCCGGGACAGGGAACAATCCTCTACGAGCAGTACTTC	CASSSPGQGTILYEQYF
TRBV7-9	-	TRBJ1-1	-	TGTGCCAGCAGCTTACGACCCTTCTCTTCGACGGACTTAAACACTGAAGCTTTCTTT	CASSLRPFSSTDLNTEAFF
TRBV10-3	-	TRBJ1-1	-	TGTGCCATCAGTGGACAGATGAACACTGAAGCTTTCTTT	CAISGQMNTEAFF
TRBV6-5	-	TRBJ1-2	-	TGTGCCAGCAGAACCACTGGACAGCCACATGGCTACACCTTC	CASRTTGQPHGYTF
TRBV6-4	-	TRBJ1-4	TRBD1	TGTGCCAGCAGGAGACAGGGAGTTAGGGAAAAACTGTTTTTT	CASRRQGVREKLFF
TRBV19	-	TRBJ2-2	-	TGTGCCAGTAGTATAGGGCGTAGGAACACCGGGGAGCTGTTTTTT	CASSIGRRNTGELFF
TRBV7-8	-	TRBJ1-6	-	TGTGCCAGCAGCGATCTCAGGAGCTCCTATAATTCACCCCTCCACTTT	CASSDLRSSYNSPLHF
TRBV9	-	TRBJ2-7	-	TGTGCCAGCAGCGGGAGAGGAGGTCTCGAGCAGTACTTC	CASSGRGGLEQYF
TRBV7-9	-	TRBJ1-1	-	TGTGCCAGCAGCTTACGGGGTTTCGGGAACACTGAAGCTTTCTTT	CASSLRGFGNTEAFF
TRBV7-8	-	TRBJ2-3	-	TGTGCCAGCAGCTCCGGGACAAGCACAGATACGCAGTATTTT	CASSSGTSTDTQYF
TRBV19	-	TRBJ2-7	TRBD2	TGTGCCAGTAACCCGGGACTAGCGGCCTACGAGCAGTACTTC	CASNPGLAAYEQYF
TRBV7-9	-	TRBJ2-7	-	TGTGCCAGCAGCCCAAGACGCGGAGGGCACCGTGACGAGCAGTACTTC	CASSPRRGGHRDEQYF
TRBV19	few	TRBJ2-2	TRBD2	TGTGCCAGTAGTATCCAACTAGCGGGAGGGATCGGGGAGCTGTTTTTT	CASSIQLAGGIGELFF
TRBV11-1	-	TRBJ2-7	TRBD2	TGTGCCAGCAGCTTAGCGCCGGCTAGCGGGGGCTCCACCCTCTACGAGCAGTACTTC	CASSLAPASGGSTLYEQYF
TRBV7-3	-	TRBJ1-3	-	TGTGCCAGCCGAGGGGTTGGAAACACCATATATTTT	CASRGVGNTIYF
TRBV7-2	-	TRBJ1-2	-	TGTGCCAGCAGCGCCTTTCCCAGACAGCTCTATGGCTACACCTTC	CASSAFPRQLYGYTF
TRBV5-8	-	TRBJ2-3	-	TGTGCCAGCAGCTTACTGAGCACAGATACGCAGTATTTT	CASSLLSTDTQYF
TRBV15	many	TRBJ2-2	-	TGTGCCACCAGCGTCTTCTCTAGTGGCGGGGAGCTGTTTTTT	CATSVFSSGGELFF
TRBV28	once	TRBJ2-4	TRBD2	TGTGCCAGCAGCCTAGCGGGAGACTCCAAAAACATTCAGTACTTC	CASSLAGDSKNIQYF
TRBV5-1	few	TRBJ2-7	-	TGCGCCAGCAGCTTGGTGCCAGGGAGGCTCTACGAGCAGTACTTC	CASSLVPGRLYEQYF
TRBV11-3	-	TRBJ2-3	-	TGTGCCAGCAGCTTACGGGGCGGGCGCACAGATACGCAGTATTTT	CASSLRGGRTDTQYF
TRBV5-1	-	TRBJ1-6	-	TGCGCCAGCAGCTTAACGTCTGTCTATTCACCCCTCCACTTT	CASSLTSVYSPLHF